These T cell receptor beta chains were read from a single sample in a study of technical replicates of blood from several donors. Assay: immunoSEQ multiplex PCR; the TCRdb copy retains only in-frame clones and omits some. The table includes about 60,000 clones, approximately 86% detected once. The specimen was PBMCs. The receptors originated from a human donor in good health. Some clones in this sample may be carry-over from other donors' samples. Each CDR3 is given with its conserved first and last residue. Fields, in order: V gene, clone size, J gene, D gene, CDR3 DNA, CDR3 protein. D genes are given only for firm matches. Clone size is given for some rows only: seen once, a few or many times, or a class if the clone is expanded.

v_call: TRBV7-2; clone_size: -; j_call: TRBJ2-7; d_call: -; cdr3_nt: TGTGCCAGCAGCCCGTCCCGGGGCTCCTACGAGCAGTACTTC; cdr3_aa: CASSPSRGSYEQYF
v_call: TRBV6-5; clone_size: -; j_call: TRBJ1-2; d_call: TRBD1; cdr3_nt: TGTGCCAGCATCGGACAGGGCCCCTATGGCTACACCTTC; cdr3_aa: CASIGQGPYGYTF
v_call: TRBV11-2; clone_size: -; j_call: TRBJ2-1; d_call: -; cdr3_nt: TGTGCCAGCAGCTCGCGCGGAGGCAGGGGGGATGAGCAGTTCTTC; cdr3_aa: CASSSRGGRGDEQFF
v_call: TRBV4-3; clone_size: -; j_call: TRBJ2-1; d_call: TRBD2; cdr3_nt: TGCGCCAGCAGCCAAGGAAACCGACCGGGGTCAGCGGGGTCCCTCAATGAGCAGTTCTTC; cdr3_aa: CASSQGNRPGSAGSLNEQFF
v_call: TRBV6-6; clone_size: -; j_call: TRBJ1-1; d_call: -; cdr3_nt: TGTGCCAGCAGTCCGGAACAGAGCAACACTGAAGCTTTCTTT; cdr3_aa: CASSPEQSNTEAFF
v_call: TRBV4-2; clone_size: -; j_call: TRBJ2-1; d_call: TRBD2; cdr3_nt: TGTGCCAGCAGCCAAGGGACTAGCGGGACCTTACCTGAGCAGTTCTTC; cdr3_aa: CASSQGTSGTLPEQFF
v_call: TRBV10-3; clone_size: -; j_call: TRBJ2-3; d_call: TRBD1; cdr3_nt: TGTGCCATCACGGCGGACAGGGAAACAGATACGCAGTATTTT; cdr3_aa: CAITADRETDTQYF
v_call: TRBV9; clone_size: -; j_call: TRBJ1-2; d_call: -; cdr3_nt: TGTGCCAGCAGCACCCAGGAGGGGCAGAGCTATGGCTACACCTTC; cdr3_aa: CASSTQEGQSYGYTF
v_call: TRBV14; clone_size: -; j_call: TRBJ1-6; d_call: -; cdr3_nt: TGTGCCAGCAGCCAAGATATAAACAGTCATAATTCACCCCTCCACTTT; cdr3_aa: CASSQDINSHNSPLHF
v_call: TRBV4-1; clone_size: once; j_call: TRBJ2-7; d_call: -; cdr3_nt: TGCGCCAGCAGCCAGTTGGGGGCCTGGTACTTC; cdr3_aa: CASSQLGAWYF
v_call: TRBV9; clone_size: -; j_call: TRBJ2-7; d_call: TRBD1; cdr3_nt: TGTGCCAGCAGCGCCCTACAGGGGAGCGAGCAGTACTTC; cdr3_aa: CASSALQGSEQYF
v_call: TRBV4-3; clone_size: -; j_call: TRBJ1-2; d_call: -; cdr3_nt: TGCGCCAGCAGCCAATCCTACCGGGGGAGCCTCTATGGCTACACCTTC; cdr3_aa: CASSQSYRGSLYGYTF
v_call: TRBV7-9; clone_size: -; j_call: TRBJ2-7; d_call: -; cdr3_nt: TGTGCCAGCAGCCCCAGTGGACTCCCCATGTACGAGCAGTACTTC; cdr3_aa: CASSPSGLPMYEQYF
v_call: TRBV4-3; clone_size: -; j_call: TRBJ2-7; d_call: -; cdr3_nt: TGCGCCAGCAGCCAAGACGGCTCCTACGAGCAGTACTTC; cdr3_aa: CASSQDGSYEQYF
v_call: TRBV4-3; clone_size: -; j_call: TRBJ2-7; d_call: -; cdr3_nt: TGCGCCAGCAGCCAAGATCGGGGGAGCGTCCAAGGGGAGCAGTACTTC; cdr3_aa: CASSQDRGSVQGEQYF
v_call: TRBV7-2; clone_size: once; j_call: TRBJ2-3; d_call: TRBD2; cdr3_nt: TGTGCCAGCAGCACCCGGACTAGCGGGGTGGCAGATACGCAGTATTTT; cdr3_aa: CASSTRTSGVADTQYF
v_call: TRBV5-8; clone_size: once; j_call: TRBJ2-3; d_call: -; cdr3_nt: TGTGCCAGCAGCCCCCGGGAGATCGGTGGGGATACGCAGTATTTT; cdr3_aa: CASSPREIGGDTQYF
v_call: TRBV6-5; clone_size: -; j_call: TRBJ1-1; d_call: TRBD1; cdr3_nt: TGTGCCAGCAGTTACTCTCCGAGAGGGGGCGCGACTGAAGCTTTCTTT; cdr3_aa: CASSYSPRGGATEAFF
v_call: TRBV7-6; clone_size: -; j_call: TRBJ1-3; d_call: TRBD1; cdr3_nt: TGTGCCAGCAGCTTAGAGACAGGGGGCGTAGGAAACACCATATATTTT; cdr3_aa: CASSLETGGVGNTIYF
v_call: TRBV10-1; clone_size: once; j_call: TRBJ2-1; d_call: TRBD2; cdr3_nt: TGCGCCAGCAGTGAGCTGGGATTAGCTAGCGGGAGTTCTAAGTTCTTC; cdr3_aa: CASSELGLASGSSKFF
v_call: TRBV10-3; clone_size: -; j_call: TRBJ2-1; d_call: -; cdr3_nt: TGTGCCATCAGCCGGGACAAATACTCGAGGGTAAATGAGCAGTTCTTC; cdr3_aa: CAISRDKYSRVNEQFF
v_call: TRBV7-3; clone_size: -; j_call: TRBJ1-2; d_call: -; cdr3_nt: TGTGCCAGCAGCCCCGACATACGGGGGACCGGGAACTATGGCTACACCTTC; cdr3_aa: CASSPDIRGTGNYGYTF
v_call: TRBV29-1; clone_size: -; j_call: TRBJ2-2; d_call: -; cdr3_nt: TGCAGCGTTGATATCAGGGGACGGACCGGGGAGCTGTTTTTT; cdr3_aa: CSVDIRGRTGELFF
v_call: TRBV5-5; clone_size: -; j_call: TRBJ1-4; d_call: TRBD1; cdr3_nt: TGTGCCAGCAGCAAAGACAGGGTCTCTAATGAAAAACTGTTTTTT; cdr3_aa: CASSKDRVSNEKLFF
v_call: TRBV30; clone_size: -; j_call: TRBJ2-6; d_call: TRBD2; cdr3_nt: TGTGCCCGGGGGGGGTCTGGGGCCAACGTCCTGACTTTC; cdr3_aa: CARGGSGANVLTF
v_call: TRBV27; clone_size: -; j_call: TRBJ2-7; d_call: TRBD2; cdr3_nt: TGTGCCAGCAGTCGACTAGCGTATAGCTCCTACGAGCAGTACTTC; cdr3_aa: CASSRLAYSSYEQYF
v_call: TRBV11-2; clone_size: -; j_call: TRBJ2-5; d_call: TRBD2; cdr3_nt: TGTGCCAGCAGCATAACTAGCGGGCCAGAAGAGACCCAGTACTTC; cdr3_aa: CASSITSGPEETQYF
v_call: TRBV7-2; clone_size: -; j_call: TRBJ1-2; d_call: -; cdr3_nt: TGTGCCAGCAGCCCAGGGGACCTCGGCTATGGCTACACCTTC; cdr3_aa: CASSPGDLGYGYTF
v_call: TRBV5-1; clone_size: -; j_call: TRBJ2-7; d_call: -; cdr3_nt: TGCGCCAGCAGCCAAAAACAGGGCTACGAGCAGTACTTC; cdr3_aa: CASSQKQGYEQYF
v_call: TRBV9; clone_size: once; j_call: TRBJ1-2; d_call: TRBD1; cdr3_nt: TGTGCCAGCAGCACTGGAGACAGGGTCTACACCTTC; cdr3_aa: CASSTGDRVYTF
v_call: TRBV13; clone_size: -; j_call: TRBJ2-3; d_call: -; cdr3_nt: TGTGCCAGCAGGTCCCGGGGCACAGATACGCAGTATTTT; cdr3_aa: CASRSRGTDTQYF
v_call: TRBV7-3; clone_size: -; j_call: TRBJ2-2; d_call: TRBD2; cdr3_nt: TGTGCCAGCAGCTTAGAGCGGGGGGCGCAAAGCACCGGGGAGCTGTTTTTT; cdr3_aa: CASSLERGAQSTGELFF
v_call: TRBV28; clone_size: -; j_call: TRBJ2-1; d_call: TRBD2; cdr3_nt: TGTGCCAGCAGCCTAGGGCTAGCGGCCGAGCAGTTCTTC; cdr3_aa: CASSLGLAAEQFF
v_call: TRBV7-8; clone_size: -; j_call: TRBJ2-1; d_call: TRBD2; cdr3_nt: TGTGCCAGCACCCCTGGTAGCGGGGGCTATTCCTACAATGAGCAGTTCTTC; cdr3_aa: CASTPGSGGYSYNEQFF
v_call: TRBV19; clone_size: -; j_call: TRBJ1-4; d_call: TRBD1; cdr3_nt: TGTGCCAGTAGTACCCCTGAGACAGGGGGTTTGGGACTGTTTTTT; cdr3_aa: CASSTPETGGLGLFF
v_call: TRBV2; clone_size: -; j_call: TRBJ2-7; d_call: TRBD2; cdr3_nt: TGTGCCAGCTTCCCCGAACGGACTAGCGGGAGCTCCGAGCAGTACTTC; cdr3_aa: CASFPERTSGSSEQYF
v_call: TRBV7-9; clone_size: -; j_call: TRBJ2-1; d_call: TRBD1; cdr3_nt: TGTGCCAGCAGCAACCCGGGACAGCCATACAATGAGCAGTTCTTC; cdr3_aa: CASSNPGQPYNEQFF
v_call: TRBV15; clone_size: -; j_call: TRBJ1-2; d_call: -; cdr3_nt: TGTGCCACCAGCAGAGATGAGGGCTACTATGGCTACACCTTC; cdr3_aa: CATSRDEGYYGYTF
v_call: TRBV29-1; clone_size: -; j_call: TRBJ2-7; d_call: -; cdr3_nt: TGCAGCGTACACCCCTTACCGGACTATCCCTACGAGCAGTACTTC; cdr3_aa: CSVHPLPDYPYEQYF
v_call: TRBV7-8; clone_size: -; j_call: TRBJ1-5; d_call: TRBD1; cdr3_nt: TGTGCCAGCAGCTGGGGACAGAATCAGCCCCAGCATTTT; cdr3_aa: CASSWGQNQPQHF
v_call: TRBV18; clone_size: -; j_call: TRBJ2-1; d_call: TRBD1; cdr3_nt: TGTGCCAGCTCACCCCCAGGGGGAAAGAATGAGCAGTTCTTC; cdr3_aa: CASSPPGGKNEQFF
v_call: TRBV18; clone_size: -; j_call: TRBJ2-2; d_call: -; cdr3_nt: TGTGCCAGCTCACTGGACAGATCGAACACCGGGGAGCTGTTTTTT; cdr3_aa: CASSLDRSNTGELFF
v_call: TRBV25-1; clone_size: -; j_call: TRBJ1-1; d_call: -; cdr3_nt: TGTGCCAGCAGTCCCACGCGGGGGCAGTTGAACACTGAAGCTTTCTTT; cdr3_aa: CASSPTRGQLNTEAFF